This T cell receptor (beta chain) was sequenced in a study of post-analysis software for immune sequencing data. Study-level points and caveats: Multiple sclerosis was associated with a significant reduction in normalized Chao1 diversity relative to controls. Those samples that were prepared in the same batch co-clustered strongly by F measure.

A word on this clonotype: Its cognate antigen is unknown.

Each TCR beta cDNA library carried unique molecular identifiers. Each sample of 1 to 10 million input T cells yielded around 500,000 cDNA molecules, so each molecule approximated one T cell. TCRdb processed the PCR reads anew with MiXCR; each CDR3 protein has one entry. The sample lists roughly 570,000 distinct CDR3 sequences, about a third occurring once. Sequencing was carried out using blood. This clonotype was obtained from a girl under 18 with multiple sclerosis.

DNA of the CDR3: TGTGCCAGCAGTCCTAACGACAGGGTCGGTGGCTACACCTTC. This gives the protein CASSPNDRVGGYTF. The chain joins TRBV27 to TRBJ1-2; 7 nucleotides align to TRBD1. Germline CDR1 reads MNHEY; CDR2 reads SMNVEV (reference sequence). V lost 5 bases and J lost 7; bases outside the gene matches: 10. The CDR3 sequence is 14 residues long.